The source of this TCR beta chain is a study of T-cell reconstitution after alpha-beta-depleted transplantation in children. The study, taken as a whole, reports: Certain patients had high TCRbeta diversity at day 60, and it came from recipient T cells and thymic progenitors that survived. Several hundred expanded graft clones reportedly supplied alpha-beta T cells about two months after transplant.

Unique molecular identifiers were used in preparing the TCRbeta library. Using its own MiXCR run on the PCR reads, TCRdb lists one record per CDR3 protein. The sample contains almost 600,000 distinct CDR3 sequences, roughly 30% of which appear only once. Germline V gene sequence: CDR1 SGHRS, CDR2 YFSETQ. The CDR3 is 18 residues long. V dropped 3 bases and J dropped 1; count of bases not matched to a gene: 13. This clonotype was seen a handful of times. Antigen: not known. V usage is TRBV5-1 and J usage is TRBJ2-3; TRBD2 matches at 8 bases. The sequence was obtained from a boy in the first two years of life with Wiskott-Aldrich syndrome, due to receive a stem cell transplant. The sample was PBMCs, taken before TCRalphabeta/CD19-depleted stem cell transplant. CDR3 loop: CASSYSPGREGGTDTQYF. The CDR3, as DNA: TGCGCCAGCAGCTACTCCCCGGGTCGGGAGGGCGGCACAGATACGCAGTATTTT.